This TCR beta chain originates from a study of blood T cells in healthy people across ages. This clonotype was seen repeatedly, ten times or more. The authors ran a second PCR of 7 to 11 cycles using a sample-barcoded 5' primer and a J-beta primer mix. One entry per CDR3 protein, called by TCRdb with MiXCR from the 5' RACE reads. Here the sample spans 900,000 to 950,000 distinct CDR3 sequences, roughly 29% being singletons. Germline V CDR1 and CDR2: ENHRY, SYGVKD. V was pared by 6 bases and J by 8 bases, with 5 bases of the junction left unmatched. CDR3 length: 13 amino acids. In addition, the sample was reused for a study of T cells of mothers and their children. That source notes: Reads recorded for TCR beta CDR3 numbered over 8 million per mother and several million per child.

This TCR came from a woman aged 40 to 50 in good health. The chain employs TRBV10-3 and TRBJ2-1; 9 bases agree with TRBD1. The sequencing sample was made of blood. The CDR3 region has the DNA TGTGCCATCAGAGTGGGGACAGGGTATGAGCAGTTCTTC. Amino acid sequence: CAIRVGTGYEQFF.